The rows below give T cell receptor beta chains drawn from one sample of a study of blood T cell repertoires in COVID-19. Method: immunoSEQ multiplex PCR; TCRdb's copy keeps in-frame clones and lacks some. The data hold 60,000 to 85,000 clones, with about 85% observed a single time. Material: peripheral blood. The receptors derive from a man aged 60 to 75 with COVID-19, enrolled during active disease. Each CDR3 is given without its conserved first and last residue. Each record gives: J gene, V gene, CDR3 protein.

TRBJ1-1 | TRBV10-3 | AISVEVGNTEAF
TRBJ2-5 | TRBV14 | ASRRTGSEETQY
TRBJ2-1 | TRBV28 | ASSPGLAGKDNEQF
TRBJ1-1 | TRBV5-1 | ASSLGRENTEAF
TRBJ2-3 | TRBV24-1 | ATSAFLTSGSADTQY
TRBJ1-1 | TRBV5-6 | ASSLGGQRNTEAF
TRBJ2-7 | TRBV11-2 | ASSPIMRNRNESYEQY
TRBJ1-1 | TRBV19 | ASTGTTMMNTEAF
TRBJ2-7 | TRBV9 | ASSPSGSSYEQY
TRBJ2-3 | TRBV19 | ASSPSQVDTQY
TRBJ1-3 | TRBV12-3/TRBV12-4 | ASTLAGNTIY
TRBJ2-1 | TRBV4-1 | ASSQSYPSYNEQF
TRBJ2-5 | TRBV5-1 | ASRILGAGETQY
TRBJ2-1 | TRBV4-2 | ASSQEGMDRVNEQF
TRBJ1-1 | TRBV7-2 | ASSGQGAGTEAF
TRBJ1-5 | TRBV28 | ASSKSGVRPQH
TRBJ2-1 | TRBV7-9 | ASSLPGLASNEQF
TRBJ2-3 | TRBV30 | AWSGLAGLADTQY
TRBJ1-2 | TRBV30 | AWSPGGQGYGYT
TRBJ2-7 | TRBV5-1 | ASSLGGNPYEQY
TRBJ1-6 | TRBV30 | AWSVLTHYNSPLH
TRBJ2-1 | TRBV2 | ASSPVGSNEQF
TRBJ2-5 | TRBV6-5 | ASRNSGSLRETQY
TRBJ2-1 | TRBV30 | AWSVGVSSYNEQF
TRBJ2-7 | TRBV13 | ASSMGLAASYEQY
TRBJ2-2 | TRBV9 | ASSVGQGDTGELF
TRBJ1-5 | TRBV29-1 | SAGEGARQPQH
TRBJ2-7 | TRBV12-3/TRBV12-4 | ASSFGGYEQY
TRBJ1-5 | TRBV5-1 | ASSLTGDGNQPQH
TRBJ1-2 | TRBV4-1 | ASSQDPNTNYGYT
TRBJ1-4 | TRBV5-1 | ASRQGFANEKLF
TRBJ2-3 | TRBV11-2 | ASSLRADTQY
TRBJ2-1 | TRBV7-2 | ASSFGGALPSNEQF
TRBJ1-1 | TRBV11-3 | ASSIRQNTEAF
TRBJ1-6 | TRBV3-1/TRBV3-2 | ASSRGDSPITALH
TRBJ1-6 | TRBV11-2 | ASSLDQGAAYNSPLH
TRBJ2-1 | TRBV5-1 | ASSLGQVTYNEQF
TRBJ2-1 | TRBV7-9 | ASSFLRGGFLSGANEQF
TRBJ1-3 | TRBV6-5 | ASRRDRSGNTIY
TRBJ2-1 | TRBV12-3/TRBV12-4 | ASRVTSGGQQF
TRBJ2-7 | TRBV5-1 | ASSLRENYEQY
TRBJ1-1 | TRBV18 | ASSTGSDNTEAF
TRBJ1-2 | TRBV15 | ATSRDRDYGYT